These 14 T cell receptor beta chains came from one sample sequenced in a study of tumor and adjacent non-tumor tissue in lung cancer. The library came from three nested PCR rounds adapted from ARM-PCR protocols. TCRdb passed the multiplex PCR reads through MiXCR, listing each CDR3 protein once. The sample has about 120,000 distinct CDR3 sequences; approximately 84% are singletons. This sample's RNA came from whole unsorted tissue. Source material: lung tumor tissue. Receptor source: a man in his 70s with non-small cell lung cancer.

This clonotype was recorded at least ten times. The chain joins TRBV6-5 to TRBJ1-2; tentatively, D is TRBD1 (5 bases). The germline V gene has CDR1 MNHEY and CDR2 SVGAGI. Trimming shortened V by 1 base and J by 2 bases, and 17 bases separated the two germline ends. This CDR3 has 17 amino acids. The CDR3 bases are TGTGCCAGCAGTTACTTACGGGGTGGGGGAATCAACTATGGCTACACCTTC. This sequence encodes CASSYLRGGGINYGYTF.

As to this clonotype: Since no conserved phenylalanine or tryptophan closes the CDR3, a read error is the likely cause. This rearrangement joins TRBV4-1 to TRBJ2-2, with D possibly matching TRBD2 (6 bases). CDR3 length: 19 amino acids. Germline V gene sequence: CDR1 MGHRA, CDR2 YSYEKL. The CDR3 loop is CASTQVSLWAGSVTGELFS. In DNA, the CDR3 is TGCGCCAGCACCCAAGTTTCACTTTGGGCGGGATCAGTCACCGGGGAGCTGTTTTCT.

This clonotype is deemed medium-sized. The CDR3 sequence: CASGGDGQIYEQYF. Here the CDR3 DNA reads TGTGCCAGCGGGGGGGACGGACAGATCTACGAGCAGTACTTC. The chain couples TRBV6-6 to TRBJ2-7, with a weak D call TRBD2 (7 bases). CDR1 is MNHNY and CDR2 is SVGAGI in the germline V gene (reference sequence). Trimming took off 8 bases at V and 3 bases at J, with 17 bases between the two ends. The CDR3 has 14 residues.

This clonotype showed up many times. The chain is built from TRBV28 and TRBJ2-6; D is possibly TRBD2 (6 bases). V was trimmed by 6 bases and J by 2 bases, leaving 11 bases between them. Germline CDR1 and CDR2: MDHEN and SYDVKM. CDR3 length equals 15 residues. The CDR3 nucleotides read TGTGCCAGCAGCCTCCCGGGGGCTGGGGCCAACGTCCTGACTTTC. It specifies CASSLPGAGANVLTF. Together with reference TRBV28 and TRBJ2-6, the CDR3 gives the full variable domain: DVKVTQSSRYLVKRTGEKVFLECVQDMDHENMFWYRQDPGLGLRLIYFSYDVKMKEKGDIPEGYSVSREKKERFSLILESASTNQTSMYLCASSLPGAGANVLTFGAGSRLTVL.

The rearrangement links TRBV10-1 to TRBJ1-2; a possible D gene is TRBD1 (6 bases). V lost 10 bases and J lost 4, with 22 bases in between. The CDR3 runs 15 residues. The germline gives CDR1 WNHNN, CDR2 SYGVQD (reference sequence). Written as DNA, the CDR3 is TGCGCCAAGAGTAAGTCGACAGGCCAACCCTATGGCTACACCTTC. Translated: CAKSKSTGQPYGYTF.

About this clonotype: One end of the junction varies from germline; a read error may be responsible. This rearrangement joins TRBV11-2 to TRBJ2-5; tentative D call: TRBD2 (5 bases). This CDR3 is 17 amino acids long. The germline CDR1 and CDR2 sequences are SGHAT and FQNNGV. The CDR3 spells CVSSIGISREFGETQYF. The CDR3 DNA reads TGTGTCAGCAGCATAGGGATTAGTCGGGAATTCGGGGAGACCCAGTACTTC.

Comment on this clonotype: A single base separates this from a much larger clone, so it may be a read error. Without the conserved terminal phenylalanine or tryptophan, this CDR3 likely stems from a read error. This sequence joins TRBV11-2 and TRBJ1-1, with D possibly being TRBD1 (5 bases). The V end lost 4 bases, the J end lost 4 bases, and 13 bases lay between the germline ends. The CDR3 spans 14 residues. CDR1 SGHAT and CDR2 FQNNGV come from the germline V gene. The CDR3 region is CASSSGPLATEAFI. CDR3 nucleotide sequence: TGTGCCAGCAGCTCGGGACCTCTGGCCACTGAAGCTTTCATT.

In regard to this clonotype: Its ends do not fully match the called genes, so a read error is possible. The chain is built from TRBV10-2 and TRBJ1-5, with 8 bases fitting TRBD1. The length of the CDR3 is 16 residues. The germline gives CDR1 WSHSY, CDR2 SAAADI. Written as DNA, the CDR3 is TGCGCCTGGAAAACCGACAGGGGTGATAGCAATCAGCCCCAACATTTT. This gives the protein CAWKTDRGDSNQPQHF.

A word on this clonotype: A much bigger clone sits one base away, suggesting this may be a read error. The genes are TRBV30 and TRBJ1-5; D remains unclear. Germline V gene lookup returns CDR1 GTSNPN and CDR2 SVGIG (reference sequence). This CDR3 contains 13 residues. V shed 2 bases and J shed 3 bases, with 8 bases lying between them. The DNA for the CDR3 is TGTGCCTGGAGTATACTCGACAATCAGCCCCAGCATTTT. Translation gives CAWSILDNQPQHF. Full variable domain (outside the CDR3, taken from reference TRBV30 and TRBJ1-5): SQTIHQWPATLVQPVGSPLSLECTVEGTSNPNLYWYRQAAGRGLQLLFYSVGIGQISSEVPQNLSASRPQDRQFILSSKKLLLSDSGFYLCAWSILDNQPQHFGDGTRLSIL.

With regard to this clonotype: Because the CDR3 is missing its conserved closing phenylalanine or tryptophan, this is likely a read error. J is TRBJ2-5 and V is TRBV5-4; 11 bases are shared with TRBD2. The CDR3 sequence is 17 residues long. Losses at the gene ends were 0 bases for V and 6 bases for J; bases not matched to a gene: 10. Germline CDR1 reads SGHNT; CDR2 reads YYREEE (reference sequence). CDR3 DNA: TGTGCCAGCAGCTTGGAGCTAGCGGGAGGTTCGTTACAGACCCAGTACTTG. Its protein is CASSLELAGGSLQTQYL.

The chain uses TRBV5-6 and TRBJ2-1; D could derive from TRBD1 or TRBD2 (5 bases each). The ends were cut back, 3 bases at V and 8 bases at J, with 21 bases in the middle. CDR1 and CDR2 (germline): SGHDT, YYEEEE. The CDR3 totals 16 residues. Written as DNA, the CDR3 is TGTGCCAGCAGCTATGTTGGGGGAAGTGGGTACGATGAGCAGTTCTTC. Translated, it gives CASSYVGGSGYDEQFF. Full variable domain (outside the CDR3, taken from reference TRBV5-6 and TRBJ2-1): DAGVTQSPTHLIKTRGQQVTLRCSPKSGHDTVSWYQQALGQGPQFIFQYYEEEERQRGNFPDRFSGHQFPNYSSELNVNALLLGDSALYLCASSYVGGSGYDEQFFGPGTRLTVL.

Note on this clonotype: The junction differs from germline at one of its ends, possibly a read error. The chain is built from TRBV20-1 and TRBJ1-5; perhaps TRBD1 as D (5 bases). The CDR3 consists of 16 residues. Germline CDR1 and CDR2: DFQATT and SNEGSKA (reference sequence). CDR3 amino acids: CSASSAQGESNQPQHF. CDR3 nucleotides: TGCAGTGCTAGTAGTGCCCAGGGTGAAAGCAATCAACCCCAGCATTTT.

In the case of this clonotype: This likely comes from a read error, as the CDR3 has no conserved phenylalanine or tryptophan at its end. This chain uses TRBV4-2 with TRBJ2-7, with TRBD1 matching over 8 bases. The CDR3 totals 14 residues. Germline V CDR1 and CDR2: LGHNA, YNFKEQ. The V gene end was trimmed by 11 bases and the J gene end by 3 bases; junction bases not matched to a gene: 12. The CDR3 coding sequence is TGTGCCCGTAGCCAAGGACAGGGTCTCTACGAGCAGTACCTC. Translation gives CARSQGQGLYEQYL.

As concerns this clonotype: Given the absence of the conserved phenylalanine or tryptophan at the CDR3 end, a read error is likely. The CDR3 DNA is TGTACCAGCAGTCGGACAATCTATAATTCACCCCTCCACTAT. Translated: CTSSRTIYNSPLHY. The chain has TRBV12-3 or TRBV12-4 and TRBJ1-6; the D gene is possibly TRBD1 (5 bases). There are 14 residues in the CDR3.